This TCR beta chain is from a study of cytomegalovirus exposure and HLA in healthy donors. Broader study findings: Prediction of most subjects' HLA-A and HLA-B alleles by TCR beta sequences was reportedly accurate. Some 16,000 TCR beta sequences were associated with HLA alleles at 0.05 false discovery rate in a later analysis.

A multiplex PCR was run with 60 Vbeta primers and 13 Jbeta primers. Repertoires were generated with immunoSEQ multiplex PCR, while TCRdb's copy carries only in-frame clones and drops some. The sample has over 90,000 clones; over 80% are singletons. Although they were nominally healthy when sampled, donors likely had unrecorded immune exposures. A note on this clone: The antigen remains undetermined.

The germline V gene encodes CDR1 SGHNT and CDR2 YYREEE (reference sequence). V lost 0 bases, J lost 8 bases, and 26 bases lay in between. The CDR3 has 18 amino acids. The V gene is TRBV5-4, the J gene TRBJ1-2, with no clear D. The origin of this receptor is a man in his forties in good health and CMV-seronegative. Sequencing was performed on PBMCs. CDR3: CASSLVPNRGPRKEGYTF. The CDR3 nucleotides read TGTGCCAGCAGCTTGGTCCCAAACCGGGGTCCCCGGAAAGAGGGCTACACCTTC.